This is a list of T cell receptor beta chains from one sample in a study of blood T cells in healthy people across ages. TCRdb independently ran MiXCR on the 5' RACE reads; one entry per CDR3 protein. The table includes 1 million to 1.2 million distinct CDR3 sequences, 35% to 40% detected once. Input material: blood. The receptors were sampled from a man between 18 and 35 years old in good health. CDR3s include the opening cysteine and the closing phenylalanine or tryptophan. The D gene is left open where the match is weak. A row's size may be missing; if present it is once, few, many or a size class.

V gene: TRBV20-1; D gene: TRBD2; J gene: TRBJ2-2; clone size: .; CDR3 protein: CSVPSGGTAGELFF; CDR3 DNA: TGCAGTGTTCCTAGCGGGGGGACGGCCGGGGAGCTGTTTTTT
V gene: TRBV6-2/TRBV6-3; D gene: .; J gene: TRBJ2-2; clone size: once; CDR3 protein: CASTDSLGRLANTGELFF; CDR3 DNA: TGTGCCAGTACCGACTCCCTGGGACGGCTCGCGAACACCGGGGAGCTGTTTTTT
V gene: TRBV7-6; D gene: .; J gene: TRBJ1-4; clone size: .; CDR3 protein: CASSPGVYGTNEKLFF; CDR3 DNA: TGTGCCAGCAGCCCAGGCGTGTATGGAACTAATGAAAAACTGTTTTTT
V gene: TRBV20-1; D gene: .; J gene: TRBJ1-1; clone size: .; CDR3 protein: CSAHKDRQGTEAFF; CDR3 DNA: TGCAGTGCCCATAAAGACAGGCAGGGGACTGAAGCTTTCTTT
V gene: TRBV9; D gene: .; J gene: TRBJ2-3; clone size: once; CDR3 protein: CASSSRSGTLLTDMQYF; CDR3 DNA: TGTGCCAGCAGCTCTCGGTCCGGAACCCTTCTCACAGATATGCAGTATTTT
V gene: TRBV28; D gene: .; J gene: TRBJ1-1; clone size: few; CDR3 protein: CASSSPRWDNTEAFF; CDR3 DNA: TGTGCCAGCAGTTCCCCCCGGTGGGACAACACTGAAGCTTTCTTT
V gene: TRBV20-1; D gene: .; J gene: TRBJ2-1; clone size: .; CDR3 protein: CSAPGPPSNEQFF; CDR3 DNA: TGCAGTGCCCCGGGACCTCCATCCAATGAGCAGTTCTTC
V gene: TRBV7-9; D gene: .; J gene: TRBJ1-2; clone size: .; CDR3 protein: CASSLGWNRAYYGYTF; CDR3 DNA: TGTGCCAGCAGCCTGGGGTGGAACAGGGCTTACTATGGCTACACCTTC
V gene: TRBV6-5; D gene: .; J gene: TRBJ2-7; clone size: .; CDR3 protein: CASSYSRTYGDEQYF; CDR3 DNA: TGTGCCAGCAGTTACTCTCGGACATATGGTGACGAGCAGTACTTC
V gene: TRBV6-5; D gene: TRBD1; J gene: TRBJ1-2; clone size: few; CDR3 protein: CASSYSVRGNAIGYTF; CDR3 DNA: TGTGCCAGCAGTTACTCTGTCAGGGGGAATGCTATTGGCTACACCTTC
V gene: TRBV7-2; D gene: TRBD1; J gene: TRBJ2-3; clone size: few; CDR3 protein: CASSFLFGDSSTDTQYF; CDR3 DNA: TGTGCCAGCAGCTTTCTCTTCGGGGACAGTAGCACAGATACGCAGTATTTT
V gene: TRBV4-3; D gene: .; J gene: TRBJ2-7; clone size: .; CDR3 protein: CASSQGGGQVDEQYF; CDR3 DNA: TGCGCCAGCAGCCAAGGAGGGGGACAAGTGGACGAGCAGTACTTC
V gene: TRBV30; D gene: TRBD1; J gene: TRBJ1-1; clone size: few; CDR3 protein: CAWNRGRNTEAFF; CDR3 DNA: TGTGCCTGGAACAGGGGGAGGAACACTGAAGCTTTCTTT
V gene: TRBV5-1; D gene: .; J gene: TRBJ1-2; clone size: many; CDR3 protein: CASSLETDYGYTF; CDR3 DNA: TGCGCCAGCAGCTTGGAGACAGACTATGGCTACACCTTC
V gene: TRBV27; D gene: .; J gene: TRBJ2-2; clone size: few; CDR3 protein: CASSSFGDGINTGELFF; CDR3 DNA: TGTGCCAGCAGCAGTTTTGGGGACGGTATTAACACCGGGGAGCTGTTTTTT
V gene: TRBV12-3/TRBV12-4; D gene: .; J gene: TRBJ2-6; clone size: .; CDR3 protein: CASSLGGFSGANVLTF; CDR3 DNA: TGTGCCAGCAGTTTAGGGGGATTCTCGGGGGCCAACGTCCTGACTTTC
V gene: TRBV7-2; D gene: .; J gene: TRBJ2-5; clone size: .; CDR3 protein: CANSLGLIGAGETQYF; CDR3 DNA: TGTGCCAACAGCTTAGGTTTAATCGGCGCTGGAGAGACCCAGTACTTC
V gene: TRBV12-3/TRBV12-4; D gene: .; J gene: TRBJ1-2; clone size: few; CDR3 protein: CASKLAGGQRGYTF; CDR3 DNA: TGTGCCAGCAAACTAGCTGGGGGGCAGCGTGGCTACACCTTC
V gene: TRBV7-9; D gene: .; J gene: TRBJ1-4; clone size: .; CDR3 protein: CASSLANRATNEKLFF; CDR3 DNA: TGTGCCAGCAGCTTAGCGAACAGGGCAACTAATGAAAAACTGTTTTTT
V gene: TRBV12-3/TRBV12-4; D gene: .; J gene: TRBJ2-5; clone size: .; CDR3 protein: CASSKGGGPFNQYF; CDR3 DNA: TGTGCCAGCAGCAAAGGGGGGGGCCCGTTTAACCAGTACTTC
V gene: TRBV4-3; D gene: .; J gene: TRBJ2-3; clone size: .; CDR3 protein: CASSRRRDTQYF; CDR3 DNA: TGCGCCAGCAGCCGGCGGAGAGATACGCAGTATTTT
V gene: TRBV7-2; D gene: .; J gene: TRBJ1-5; clone size: once; CDR3 protein: CASSPMSSNDQPQHF; CDR3 DNA: TGTGCCAGCAGCCCCATGTCCAGCAACGATCAGCCCCAGCATTTT
V gene: TRBV27; D gene: TRBD1; J gene: TRBJ1-2; clone size: .; CDR3 protein: CASSSDRGTYGYTF; CDR3 DNA: TGTGCCAGCAGCTCGGACAGGGGGACATATGGCTACACCTTC
V gene: TRBV20-1; D gene: .; J gene: TRBJ2-7; clone size: few; CDR3 protein: CSAEPTKGYEQYF; CDR3 DNA: TGCAGTGCCGAACCGACTAAAGGGTACGAGCAGTACTTC
V gene: TRBV27; D gene: .; J gene: TRBJ1-2; clone size: .; CDR3 protein: CTSSLLAGALANYGYTF; CDR3 DNA: TGTACCAGCAGTTTATTGGCAGGGGCCCTAGCTAACTATGGCTACACCTTC
V gene: TRBV20-1; D gene: TRBD2; J gene: TRBJ2-5; clone size: .; CDR3 protein: CTMTSGAHQETQYF; CDR3 DNA: TGCACTATGACTAGCGGGGCCCACCAAGAGACCCAGTACTTC
V gene: TRBV24-1; D gene: TRBD2; J gene: TRBJ2-3; clone size: few; CDR3 protein: CATGGGSSFTDTQYF; CDR3 DNA: TGTGCCACCGGCGGGGGGTCTTCGTTCACAGATACGCAGTATTTT
V gene: TRBV20-1; D gene: .; J gene: TRBJ1-2; clone size: many; CDR3 protein: CSAEGRNYGYTF; CDR3 DNA: TGCAGTGCCGAGGGACGGAACTATGGCTACACCTTC
V gene: TRBV7-8; D gene: .; J gene: TRBJ2-1; clone size: many; CDR3 protein: CASSLGGYGNEQFF; CDR3 DNA: TGTGCCAGCAGCTTAGGAGGATACGGCAATGAGCAGTTCTTC
V gene: TRBV5-6; D gene: .; J gene: TRBJ1-5; clone size: .; CDR3 protein: CASSLSAEQPQHF; CDR3 DNA: TGTGCCAGCAGCTTGTCAGCGGAACAGCCCCAGCATTTT
V gene: TRBV4-3; D gene: .; J gene: TRBJ1-2; clone size: few; CDR3 protein: CASSQALGARGYTF; CDR3 DNA: TGCGCCAGCAGCCAAGCTCTGGGGGCAAGAGGCTACACCTTC
V gene: TRBV7-2; D gene: TRBD1; J gene: TRBJ1-2; clone size: many; CDR3 protein: CASSAGQGYGYTF; CDR3 DNA: TGTGCCAGCAGCGCGGGACAGGGCTATGGCTACACCTTC
V gene: TRBV6-6; D gene: .; J gene: TRBJ2-1; clone size: once; CDR3 protein: CASSSGRDFNEQFF; CDR3 DNA: TGTGCCAGCAGCTCCGGACGGGATTTCAATGAGCAGTTCTTC
V gene: TRBV12-3/TRBV12-4; D gene: TRBD1; J gene: TRBJ1-4; clone size: .; CDR3 protein: CASSPSQGATNEKLFF; CDR3 DNA: TGTGCCAGCAGTCCATCTCAGGGGGCGACTAATGAAAAACTGTTTTTT
V gene: TRBV7-2; D gene: .; J gene: TRBJ2-6; clone size: .; CDR3 protein: CASGPSSGANVLTF; CDR3 DNA: TGTGCCAGCGGACCCTCTTCTGGGGCCAACGTCCTGACTTTC
V gene: TRBV27; D gene: TRBD1; J gene: TRBJ1-2; clone size: once; CDR3 protein: CASSLAMTGVVYGYTF; CDR3 DNA: TGTGCCAGCAGTTTAGCAATGACAGGGGTAGTCTATGGCTACACCTTC
V gene: TRBV4-2; D gene: TRBD2; J gene: TRBJ2-1; clone size: few; CDR3 protein: CASSPDVGLAGESSYNEQFF; CDR3 DNA: TGTGCCAGCAGCCCAGATGTGGGACTAGCGGGGGAAAGCTCCTACAATGAGCAGTTCTTC
V gene: TRBV4-2; D gene: TRBD2; J gene: TRBJ2-5; clone size: .; CDR3 protein: CASSHPGTGGETQYF; CDR3 DNA: TGTGCCAGCAGCCATCCCGGGACGGGAGGAGAGACCCAGTACTTC
V gene: TRBV5-1; D gene: TRBD1; J gene: TRBJ2-7; clone size: .; CDR3 protein: CASSLTGDHYEQYF; CDR3 DNA: TGCGCCAGCAGCTTGACAGGGGATCATTACGAGCAGTACTTC
V gene: TRBV21-1; D gene: .; J gene: TRBJ2-1; clone size: .; CDR3 protein: CASTLSLGGSRGNGQFF; CDR3 DNA: TGTGCCAGCACCCTCTCACTAGGGGGCTCGAGGGGGAATGGGCAGTTCTTC
V gene: TRBV4-2; D gene: .; J gene: TRBJ1-6; clone size: few; CDR3 protein: CASSQESGSGSPLHF; CDR3 DNA: TGTGCCAGCAGCCAAGAGTCGGGTTCGGGATCACCCCTCCACTTT
V gene: TRBV6-2/TRBV6-3; D gene: .; J gene: TRBJ2-7; clone size: few; CDR3 protein: CASSYPDQSYEQYF; CDR3 DNA: TGTGCCAGCAGTTACCCGGACCAGTCCTACGAGCAGTACTTC
V gene: TRBV4-2; D gene: .; J gene: TRBJ1-4; clone size: few; CDR3 protein: CASSQVAEKLFF; CDR3 DNA: TGTGCCAGCAGCCAAGTAGCTGAAAAACTGTTTTTT
V gene: TRBV29-1; D gene: TRBD1; J gene: TRBJ1-2; clone size: .; CDR3 protein: CSVILTGSNYGYTF; CDR3 DNA: TGCAGCGTTATATTGACAGGGTCCAACTATGGCTACACCTTC
V gene: TRBV7-3; D gene: .; J gene: TRBJ2-3; clone size: few; CDR3 protein: CASSLTGLDTDTQYF; CDR3 DNA: TGTGCCAGCAGCTTAACCGGGCTGGACACAGATACGCAGTATTTT
V gene: TRBV29-1; D gene: .; J gene: TRBJ2-1; clone size: .; CDR3 protein: CSGGVSGWKQFF; CDR3 DNA: TGCAGCGGTGGGGTTTCAGGGTGGAAGCAGTTCTTC
V gene: TRBV4-2; D gene: TRBD1; J gene: TRBJ1-2; clone size: .; CDR3 protein: CASSQVTGTANYGYTF; CDR3 DNA: TGTGCCAGCAGCCAAGTTACAGGGACAGCGAACTATGGCTACACCTTC
V gene: TRBV15; D gene: TRBD1; J gene: TRBJ1-2; clone size: few; CDR3 protein: CATSPRGGGLNYGYTF; CDR3 DNA: TGTGCCACCAGTCCCAGGGGGGGAGGACTTAACTATGGCTACACCTTC
V gene: TRBV12-3/TRBV12-4; D gene: TRBD2; J gene: TRBJ2-1; clone size: few; CDR3 protein: CASSPGTSIYEQFF; CDR3 DNA: TGTGCCAGCAGCCCGGGGACTAGTATTTATGAGCAGTTCTTC
V gene: TRBV7-2; D gene: TRBD2; J gene: TRBJ2-1; clone size: few; CDR3 protein: CASSLMVTSAHEQFF; CDR3 DNA: TGTGCCAGCAGCTTAATGGTCACTAGCGCCCATGAGCAGTTCTTC
V gene: TRBV6-2/TRBV6-3; D gene: .; J gene: TRBJ2-2; clone size: .; CDR3 protein: CASSYATTTGELFF; CDR3 DNA: TGTGCCAGCAGTTACGCGACTACAACCGGGGAGCTGTTTTTT
V gene: TRBV20-1; D gene: .; J gene: TRBJ1-5; clone size: .; CDR3 protein: CSAGDRNQPQHF; CDR3 DNA: TGCAGTGCCGGGGACCGGAACCAGCCCCAGCATTTT
V gene: TRBV7-9; D gene: .; J gene: TRBJ1-1; clone size: .; CDR3 protein: CASSLSYGEAFF; CDR3 DNA: TGTGCCAGCAGCTTATCCTACGGTGAAGCTTTCTTT
V gene: TRBV7-3; D gene: .; J gene: TRBJ2-2; clone size: .; CDR3 protein: CASSFQGQAGELFF; CDR3 DNA: TGTGCCAGCAGCTTCCAGGGACAAGCCGGGGAGCTGTTTTTT
V gene: TRBV28; D gene: .; J gene: TRBJ2-1; clone size: .; CDR3 protein: CASSLTLPRDGPYNEQFF; CDR3 DNA: TGTGCCAGCAGTTTAACTCTACCCCGGGACGGACCGTACAATGAGCAGTTCTTC
V gene: TRBV10-3; D gene: .; J gene: TRBJ1-1; clone size: .; CDR3 protein: CAISATGPTEAFF; CDR3 DNA: TGTGCCATCAGTGCTACAGGGCCCACTGAAGCTTTCTTT
V gene: TRBV25-1; D gene: .; J gene: TRBJ2-7; clone size: .; CDR3 protein: CASKRQGSYEQYF; CDR3 DNA: TGTGCCAGCAAGCGGCAGGGATCCTACGAGCAGTACTTC